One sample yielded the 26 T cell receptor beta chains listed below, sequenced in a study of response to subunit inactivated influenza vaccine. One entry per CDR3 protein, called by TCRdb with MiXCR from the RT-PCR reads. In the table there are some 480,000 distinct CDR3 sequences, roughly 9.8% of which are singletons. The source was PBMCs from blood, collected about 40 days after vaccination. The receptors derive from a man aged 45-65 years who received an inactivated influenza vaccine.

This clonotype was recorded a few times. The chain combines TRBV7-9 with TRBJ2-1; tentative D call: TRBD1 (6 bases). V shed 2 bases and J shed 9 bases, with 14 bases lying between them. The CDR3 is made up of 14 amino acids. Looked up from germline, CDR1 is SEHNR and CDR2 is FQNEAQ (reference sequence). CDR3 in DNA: TGTGCCAGCAGCTTACAGACAGGTAATGGTGAGCAGTTCTTC. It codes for CASSLQTGNGEQFF.

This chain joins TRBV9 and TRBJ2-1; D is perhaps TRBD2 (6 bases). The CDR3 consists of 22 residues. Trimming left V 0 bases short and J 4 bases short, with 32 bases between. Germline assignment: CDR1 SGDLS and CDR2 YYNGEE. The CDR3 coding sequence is TGTGCCAGCAGCGTAGTCTCGGGAGTGTCTGGGCTGACGACGGGTCTATACAATGAGCAGTTCTTC. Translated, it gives CASSVVSGVSGLTTGLYNEQFF.

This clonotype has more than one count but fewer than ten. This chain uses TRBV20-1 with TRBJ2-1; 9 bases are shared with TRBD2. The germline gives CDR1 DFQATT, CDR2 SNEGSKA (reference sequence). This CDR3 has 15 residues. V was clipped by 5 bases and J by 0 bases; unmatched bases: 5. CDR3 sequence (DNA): TGCAGTGCTCCGGGACTAGCAACCTCCTACAATGAGCAGTTCTTC. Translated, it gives CSAPGLATSYNEQFF.

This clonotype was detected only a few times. As DNA, the CDR3 is TGCAGTGCCCGCCCGGGCGGCGAGACCCAGTACTTC. Translation gives CSARPGGETQYF. This chain joins TRBV20-1 and TRBJ2-5, with D unclear. The CDR3 covers 12 residues. The germline gives CDR1 DFQATT, CDR2 SNEGSKA (reference sequence). V was clipped by 6 bases and J by 5 bases, with 13 bases between them.

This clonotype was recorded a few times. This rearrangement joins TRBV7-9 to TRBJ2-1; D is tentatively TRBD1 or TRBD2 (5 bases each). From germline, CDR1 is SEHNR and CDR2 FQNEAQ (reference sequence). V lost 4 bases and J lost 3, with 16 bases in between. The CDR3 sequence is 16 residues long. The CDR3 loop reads CASSWGSRGGYNEQFF. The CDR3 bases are TGTGCCAGCAGCTGGGGGTCTCGGGGCGGCTACAATGAGCAGTTCTTC.

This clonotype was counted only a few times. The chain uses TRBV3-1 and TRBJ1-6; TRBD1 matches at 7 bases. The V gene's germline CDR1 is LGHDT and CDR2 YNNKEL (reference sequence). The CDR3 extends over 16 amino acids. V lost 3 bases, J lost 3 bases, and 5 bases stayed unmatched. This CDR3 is CASSQGTVSYNSPLHF. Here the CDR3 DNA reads TGTGCCAGCAGCCAGGGGACAGTCAGCTATAATTCACCCCTCCACTTT. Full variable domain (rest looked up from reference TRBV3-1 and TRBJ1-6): DTAVSQTPKYLVTQMGNDKSIKCEQNLGHDTMYWYKQDSKKFLKIMFSYNNKELIINETVPNRFSPKSPDKAHLNLHINSLELGDSAVYFCASSQGTVSYNSPLHFGNGTRLTVT.

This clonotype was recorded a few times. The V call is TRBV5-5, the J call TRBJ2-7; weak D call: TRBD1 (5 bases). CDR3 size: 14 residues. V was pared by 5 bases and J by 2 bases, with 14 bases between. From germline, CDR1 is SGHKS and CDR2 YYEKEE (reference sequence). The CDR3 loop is CASRSNRNAYEQYF. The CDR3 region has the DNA TGTGCCAGCAGGAGCAACAGGAATGCCTACGAGCAGTACTTC.

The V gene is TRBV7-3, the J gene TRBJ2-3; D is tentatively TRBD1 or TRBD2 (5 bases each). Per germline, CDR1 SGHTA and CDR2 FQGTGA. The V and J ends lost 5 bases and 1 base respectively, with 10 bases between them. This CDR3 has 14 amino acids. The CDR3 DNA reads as TGTGCCAGCAGCCCTGGGGGTCGCACAGATACGCAGTATTTT. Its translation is CASSPGGRTDTQYF.

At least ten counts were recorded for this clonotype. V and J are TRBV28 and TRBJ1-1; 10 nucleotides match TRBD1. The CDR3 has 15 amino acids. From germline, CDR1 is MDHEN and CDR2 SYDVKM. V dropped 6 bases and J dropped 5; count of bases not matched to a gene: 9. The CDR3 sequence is CASSRQGARRTEAFF. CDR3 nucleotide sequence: TGTGCCAGCAGCAGACAGGGGGCTAGGAGGACTGAAGCTTTCTTT.

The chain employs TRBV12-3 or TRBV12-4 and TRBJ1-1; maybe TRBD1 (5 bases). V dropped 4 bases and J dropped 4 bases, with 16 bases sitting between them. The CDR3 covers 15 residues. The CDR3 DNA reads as TGTGCCAGCAGTTCGGGCGGGGGGGGTGGCACTGAAGCTTTCTTT. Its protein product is CASSSGGGGGTEAFF.

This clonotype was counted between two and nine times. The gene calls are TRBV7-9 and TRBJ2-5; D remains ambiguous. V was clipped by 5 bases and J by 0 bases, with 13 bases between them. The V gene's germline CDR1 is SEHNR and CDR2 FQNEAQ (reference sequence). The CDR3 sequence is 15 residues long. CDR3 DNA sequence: TGTGCCAGCAGCCCTGACGGGCGGCACCAAGAGACCCAGTACTTC. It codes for CASSPDGRHQETQYF.

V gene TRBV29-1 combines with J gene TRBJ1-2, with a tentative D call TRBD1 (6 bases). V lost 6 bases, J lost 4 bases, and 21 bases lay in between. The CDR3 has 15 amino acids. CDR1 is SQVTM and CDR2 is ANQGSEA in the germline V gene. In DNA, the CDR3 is TGCAGCGTACGAATACAGGGTCGAGGGATCTATGGCTACACCTTC. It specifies CSVRIQGRGIYGYTF.

CDR3 sequence reads: CASSYSETSGEQYF. The CDR3 DNA follows: TGTGCCAGCAGTTACTCGGAAACTAGCGGCGAGCAGTACTTC. This sequence joins TRBV6-5 and TRBJ2-7, with 8 positions matching TRBD2. Germline-derived CDR1 and CDR2 are MNHEY and SVGAGI. The ends lost 0 bases at V and 6 bases at J; junction bases unmatched: 4. CDR3 length: 14 residues.

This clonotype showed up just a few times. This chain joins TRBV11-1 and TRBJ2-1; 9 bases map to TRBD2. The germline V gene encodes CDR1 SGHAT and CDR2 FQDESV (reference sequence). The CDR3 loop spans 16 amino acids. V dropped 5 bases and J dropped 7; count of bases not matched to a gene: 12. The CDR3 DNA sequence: TGTGCCAGCAGCACCGAACTAGCGGGCATTCCAAATGAGCAGTTCTTC. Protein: CASSTELAGIPNEQFF.

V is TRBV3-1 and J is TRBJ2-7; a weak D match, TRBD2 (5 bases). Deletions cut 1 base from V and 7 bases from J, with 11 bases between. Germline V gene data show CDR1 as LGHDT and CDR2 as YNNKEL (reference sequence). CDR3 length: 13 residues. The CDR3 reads CASSQVGRGEQYF. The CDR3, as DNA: TGTGCCAGCAGCCAAGTAGGGCGCGGGGAGCAGTACTTC.

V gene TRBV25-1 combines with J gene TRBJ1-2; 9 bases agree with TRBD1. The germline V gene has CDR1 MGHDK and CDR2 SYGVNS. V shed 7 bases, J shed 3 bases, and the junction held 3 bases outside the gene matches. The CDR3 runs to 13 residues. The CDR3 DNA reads TGTGCCAGCACACGGACAGGGGACTATGGCTACACCTTC. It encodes CASTRTGDYGYTF.

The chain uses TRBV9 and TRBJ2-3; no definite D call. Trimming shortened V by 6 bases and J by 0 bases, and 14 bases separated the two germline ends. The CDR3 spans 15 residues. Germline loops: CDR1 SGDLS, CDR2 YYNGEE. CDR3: CASTQGIFSTDTQYF. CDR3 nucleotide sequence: TGTGCCAGCACCCAAGGAATATTTAGCACAGATACGCAGTATTTT.

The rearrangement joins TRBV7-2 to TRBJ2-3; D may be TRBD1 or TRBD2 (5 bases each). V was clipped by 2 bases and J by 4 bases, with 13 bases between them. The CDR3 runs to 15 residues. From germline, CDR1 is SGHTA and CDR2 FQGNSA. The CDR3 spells CASSLNGARADTQYF. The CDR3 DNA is TGTGCCAGCAGCTTAAACGGGGCCCGGGCAGATACGCAGTATTTT.

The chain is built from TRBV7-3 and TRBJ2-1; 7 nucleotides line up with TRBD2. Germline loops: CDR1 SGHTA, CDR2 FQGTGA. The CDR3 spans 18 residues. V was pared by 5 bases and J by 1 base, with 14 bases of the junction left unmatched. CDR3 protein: CASSPGPIGRPSYNEQFF. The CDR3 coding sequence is TGTGCCAGCAGCCCAGGGCCTATCGGGAGGCCGTCCTACAATGAGCAGTTCTTC. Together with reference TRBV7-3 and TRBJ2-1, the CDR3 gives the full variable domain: GAGVSQTPSNKVTEKGKYVELRCDPISGHTALYWYRQSLGQGPEFLIYFQGTGAADDSGLPNDRFFAVRPEGSVSTLKIQRTERGDSAVYLCASSPGPIGRPSYNEQFFGPGTRLTVL.

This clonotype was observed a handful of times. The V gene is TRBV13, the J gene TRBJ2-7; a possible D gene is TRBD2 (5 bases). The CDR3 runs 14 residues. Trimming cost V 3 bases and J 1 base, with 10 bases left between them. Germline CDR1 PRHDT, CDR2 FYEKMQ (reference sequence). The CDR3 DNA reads TGTGCCAGCAGCTTTGGAGCGGAGTCCTACGAGCAGTACTTC. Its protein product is CASSFGAESYEQYF.

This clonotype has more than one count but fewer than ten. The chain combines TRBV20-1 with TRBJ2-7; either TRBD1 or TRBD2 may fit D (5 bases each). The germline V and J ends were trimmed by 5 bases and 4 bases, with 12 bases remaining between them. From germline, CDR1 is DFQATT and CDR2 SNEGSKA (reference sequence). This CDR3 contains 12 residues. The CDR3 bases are TGCAGTGCTGGGAAGGGGACGTACGAGCAGTACTTC. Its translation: CSAGKGTYEQYF.

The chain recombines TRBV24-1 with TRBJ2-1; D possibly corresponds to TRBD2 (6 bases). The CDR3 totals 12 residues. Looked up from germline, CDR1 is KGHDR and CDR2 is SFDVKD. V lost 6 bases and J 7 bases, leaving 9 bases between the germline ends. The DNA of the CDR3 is TGTGCCACCAGTCGAGGAGGGAATGAGCAGTTCTTC. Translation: CATSRGGNEQFF.

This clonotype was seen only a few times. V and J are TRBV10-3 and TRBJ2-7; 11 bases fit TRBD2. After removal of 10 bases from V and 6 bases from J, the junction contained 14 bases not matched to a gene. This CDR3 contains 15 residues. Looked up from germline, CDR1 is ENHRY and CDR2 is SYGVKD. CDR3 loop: CATLLSTSGTGEQYF. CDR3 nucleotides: TGTGCCACCTTACTCTCGACTAGCGGGACTGGCGAGCAGTACTTC.

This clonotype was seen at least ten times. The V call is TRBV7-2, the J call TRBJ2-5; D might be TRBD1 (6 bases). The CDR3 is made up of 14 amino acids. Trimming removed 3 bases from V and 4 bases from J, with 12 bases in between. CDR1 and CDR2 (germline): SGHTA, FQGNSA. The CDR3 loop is CASSFGQRRETQYF. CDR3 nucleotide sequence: TGTGCCAGCAGCTTCGGACAGAGGAGAGAGACCCAGTACTTC.

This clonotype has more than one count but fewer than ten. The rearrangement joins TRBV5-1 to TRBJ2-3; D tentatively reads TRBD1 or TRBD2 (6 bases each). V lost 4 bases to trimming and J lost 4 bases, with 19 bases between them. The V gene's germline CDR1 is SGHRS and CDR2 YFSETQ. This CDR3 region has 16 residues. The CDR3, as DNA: TGCGCCAGCAGCCAAAACTCCGGGGGCGGGGCAGATACGCAGTATTTT. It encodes CASSQNSGGGADTQYF.

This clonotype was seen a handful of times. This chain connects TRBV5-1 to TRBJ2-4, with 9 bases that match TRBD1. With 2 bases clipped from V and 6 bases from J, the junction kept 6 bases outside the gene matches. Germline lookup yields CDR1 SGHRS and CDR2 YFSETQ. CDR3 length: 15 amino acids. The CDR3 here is CASSFTGGAGNIQYF. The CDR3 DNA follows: TGCGCCAGCAGCTTCACAGGGGGCGCTGGAAACATTCAGTACTTC. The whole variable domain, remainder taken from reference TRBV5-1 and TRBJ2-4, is KAGVTQTPRYLIKTRGQQVTLSCSPISGHRSVSWYQQTPGQGLQFLFEYFSETQRNKGNFPGRFSGRQFSNSRSEMNVSTLELGDSALYLCASSFTGGAGNIQYFGAGTRLSVL.